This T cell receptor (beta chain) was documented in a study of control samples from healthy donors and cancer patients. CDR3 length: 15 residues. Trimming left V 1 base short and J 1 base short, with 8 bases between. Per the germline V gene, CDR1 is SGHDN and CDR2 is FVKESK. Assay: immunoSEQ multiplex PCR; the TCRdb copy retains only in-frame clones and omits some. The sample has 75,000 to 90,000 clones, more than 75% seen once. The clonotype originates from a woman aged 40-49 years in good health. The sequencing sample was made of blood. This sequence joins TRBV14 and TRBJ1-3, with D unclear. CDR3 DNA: TGTGCCAGCAGCCAAGGGTTTATGTCTGGAAACACCATATATTTT. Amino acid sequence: CASSQGFMSGNTIYF.